The present T cell receptor (beta chain) was sequenced within a study of blood T cell repertoires in COVID-19. The V and J ends lost 1 base and 4 bases respectively, with 16 bases between them. The CDR3 runs to 16 residues. Germline assignment: CDR1 SQVTM and CDR2 ANQGSEA. Profiling relied on immunoSEQ multiplex PCR, and the TCRdb table lists in-frame clones only, not all of them. The table records 90,000 or so clones, around 91% of them present only once. The receptor's source is a man in his late teens or twenties with COVID-19, enrolled during active disease. Specimen: peripheral blood. The chain couples TRBV29-1 to TRBJ2-2, with unresolved D. The CDR3 sequence: CSVEGPTIRGTGELFF. CDR3 DNA sequence: TGCAGCGTTGAAGGGCCCACAATAAGAGGCACCGGGGAGCTGTTTTTT.